This TCR beta chain is from a study of cytomegalovirus exposure and HLA in healthy donors. Study-level points and caveats: For most subjects, TCR beta sequences were reported to predict HLA-A and HLA-B alleles with accuracy. Cytomegalovirus association was listed for roughly 160 TCR beta chains.

This clone has only a few counts. Antigen specificity is unknown. PCR amplification relied on 60 Vbeta primers (plus 13 Jbeta primers). Sequencing used immunoSEQ multiplex PCR; TCRdb keeps in-frame clones, though not all of them. In the table there are under 200,000 clones, 75% of which are singletons. This CDR3 is built from 17 residues. Germline V gives CDR1 SGHRS, CDR2 YFSETQ. V was shortened by 4 bases and J by 10 bases, with 26 bases between the two germline ends. This rearrangement joins TRBV5-1 to TRBJ1-4; a possible D gene is TRBD1 (5 bases). The receptor comes from a male donor in good health and CMV-seronegative. The sample taken for sequencing was PBMCs. Here the CDR3 reads CASSLRADTKGQGKLFF. The CDR3 nucleotides are TGCGCCAGCAGCCTGAGAGCCGATACGAAGGGGCAGGGAAAACTGTTTTTT.